This TCR beta chain originates from a study of identifying expanded T cells in peripheral blood. This table comes from immunoSEQ multiplex PCR, and its TCRdb copy is limited to in-frame clones, with some not included. The sample contains just under 65,000 clones, around 87% of which appear only once. Points on this clone: Its antigen is undetermined.

Collection occurred without any documented infections or immune events in donors. The study's findings and limits: Technical replicates showed around 1.2 changed clones; around two weeks about 16.4; four weeks 19.

The germline V gene encodes CDR1 SGHTA and CDR2 FQGTGA. The CDR3 loop spans 12 amino acids. V lost 5 bases, J lost 5 bases, and 10 bases lay in between. The receptor's source is a person between 18 and 75 years old in good health. The sample was blood. This chain uses TRBV7-3 with TRBJ2-7, with TRBD1 as a possible D gene (6 bases). CDR3 sequence reads: CASSRPGDEQYF. In DNA, the CDR3 is TGTGCCAGCAGCCGCCCAGGGGACGAGCAGTACTTC.